This TCR beta chain was identified in a study of OX40 agonist ivuxolimab in advanced cancers. In terms of the full investigation: Ivuxolimab was a fully human IgG2 agonistic monoclonal antibody targeting the costimulatory receptor OX40 (CD134). Prior anti-PD-1, anti-PD-L1 or anti-CTLA-4 therapy was permitted, and checkpoint inhibitors had been received by approximately 39% of dose-escalation patients. A male proportion of around 80% and a mean age of approximately 60 years, ranging from 23 to 79, were recorded for the dose-escalation cohort. The monotherapy dose-escalation portion (N = 52 patients) of the phase I ivuxolimab trial is reported in the paper. The point of sequencing TCRbeta in the periphery was to test whether ivuxolimab changed TCR sequence diversity and drove clonal T-cell expansion. Of the roughly 53 patients in dose escalation, about 20 had hepatocellular carcinoma, approximately 15 had melanoma, 9 had renal cell carcinoma and 9 had head and neck cancer. Partial responses occurred in three dose-escalation patients, of whom one had hepatocellular carcinoma and two had cutaneous melanoma. Intravenous ivuxolimab was administered to patients every 2 weeks at six dose levels: 0.01, 0.1, 0.3, 1.5, 3 and 10 mg/kg. Findings and caveats that apply to the study as a whole: Low levels of normalized T-cell clonal expansion were also seen in some patients who did not respond. At doses of 0.1 to 3.0 mg/kg, clonal expansion of both CD4+ and CD8+ blood T cells was observed from baseline to week 6. Which antigens the clonally expanded peripheral T cells were specific for was not determined. In the 0.1-3.0 mg/kg groups, partial responders had among the lowest normalized peripheral clonal expansion, particularly in CD8+ T cells. On average, CD8+ T cells showed more expanded clones than CD4+ T cells after ivuxolimab.

The trial excluded patients who had a history of autoimmune disease or were on systemic immunosuppression. Peripheral blood for TCR sequencing was drawn from every dose cohort at baseline, at cycle 4 day 1 and at cycle 7 day 1. The samples were taken from a phase I, first-in-human, multicenter, open-label dose-escalation trial of ivuxolimab. Adults with locally advanced or metastatic melanoma, renal cell carcinoma, hepatocellular carcinoma or head and neck squamous cell carcinoma were enrolled in the trial. Before TCR sequencing, CD4+ T cells and CD8+ T cells from peripheral blood were sorted into separate populations. For sequencing of the TCRbeta CDR3 region, genomic DNA was extracted from the sorted cells. The immunoSEQ Assay was used for sequencing of TCRbeta CDR3 regions. The source is immuneACCESS, and TCRdb retained only in-frame sequences with V and J called. Part of the clones is not carried over; for the studies checked, unresolved V genes explain less than half of this, and the remainder is unexplained. This sample lists about 80,000 clones; around 90% were detected once. The top ten constitute roughly 0.32% of the sample.

The CDR3 runs 15 amino acids, cysteine and phenylalanine included. Only the CDR3 portion is preserved as DNA: 45 bases, with reading frame beginning at the first base. Per the germline V gene (reference sequence), SGHKS is the CDR1 and YYEKEE is the CDR2. V has 3 bases trimmed and J has 3 bases trimmed; junction bases matching no gene number 8. Of note for this clone: This clone's antigen is unknown. No per-base quality is available; no much larger clone lies one base away.

The sample in question was CD4+ or CD8+ T cells sorted from blood, obtained in a trial of the OX40 agonist ivuxolimab. This sequence uses TRBV5-5 and TRBJ2-7, with 8 bases aligning to TRBD2. This receptor was obtained from an adult with an advanced solid tumor such as melanoma, head and neck, liver or kidney cancer. The CDR3 in this case is CASSSKPGLDYEQYF. The DNA sequence is given as TGTGCCAGCAGCTCGAAACCGGGACTAGACTACGAGCAGTACTTC. Beyond the CDR3, the reference TRBV5-5 and TRBJ2-7 genes provide the residues; the full variable domain reads: DAGVTQSPTHLIKTRGQQVTLRCSPISGHKSVSWYQQVLGQGPQFIFQYYEKEERGRGNFPDRFSARQFPNYSSELNVNALLLGDSALYLCASSSKPGLDYEQYFGPGTRLTVT.